This T cell receptor (beta chain) emerged from a study of control samples from healthy donors and cancer patients. Measured with immunoSEQ multiplex PCR; TCRdb has only the in-frame clones, and not every one. The top ten hold about 1.4% of the sample, which has approximately 180,000 clones, approximately 94% seen once. The CDR3 sequence is 14 residues long. Sequenced: blood. The receptor's source is a woman under 30 in good health. V and J are TRBV21-1 and TRBJ2-7; the table's D call of TRBD1 was not tested on the DNA. TRBV21-1 is marked as a pseudogene. CDR3 DNA sequence: TGTGCCAGCAGCAAAGCGACAAGCTCCTACGAGCAGTACTTC. It translates to CASSKATSSYEQYF.